The 11 T cell receptor beta chains presented below share a single source sample, sequenced in a study of CD4+ T cells in melanoma. Assay used: immunoSEQ multiplex PCR; TCRdb lists only in-frame clones, some missing. Of some 110,000 clones listed, 92% were seen once; the top ten hold 3% to 4%. The sequencing input was peripheral blood. All receptors derive from a human donor with melanoma.

This chain connects TRBV9 to TRBJ1-1; D gene unclear. The CDR3 contains 15 residues. V was clipped by 3 bases and J by 2 bases, with 14 bases between them. Germline CDR1 and CDR2: SGDLS and YYNGEE. Here the CDR3 reads CASSASGSGNTEAFF. In DNA form, the CDR3 reads TGTGCCAGCAGCGCGTCGGGTTCAGGCAACACTGAAGCTTTCTTT.

The rearrangement links TRBV7-9 to TRBJ1-2; D gene ambiguous. This CDR3 comprises 13 residues. CDR1 SEHNR and CDR2 FQNEAQ come from the germline V gene (reference sequence). The V and J ends lost 4 bases and 5 bases respectively, with 11 bases between them. Here the CDR3 reads CASSSRAAYGYTF. In nucleotides, the CDR3 is TGTGCCAGCAGCTCCCGGGCTGCTTATGGCTACACCTTC.

The J gene is TRBJ2-2, the V gene TRBV7-7; D not resolved. Germline CDR1 reads SSHAT; CDR2 reads FNYEAQ (reference sequence). Trimming took off 4 bases at V and 0 bases at J, with 6 bases between the two ends. This CDR3 region has 14 residues. The CDR3 reads CASSSQPNTGELFF. The CDR3 region has the DNA TGTGCCAGCAGCTCCCAACCGAACACCGGGGAGCTGTTTTTT. Using reference TRBV7-7 and TRBJ2-2 for the parts outside the CDR3, the full variable domain is GAGVSQSPRYKVTKRGQDVTLRCDPISSHATLYWYQQALGQGPEFLTYFNYEAQPDKSGLPSDRFSAERPEGSISTLTIQRTEQRDSAMYRCASSSQPNTGELFFGEGSRLTVL.

V gene TRBV7-3 combines with J gene TRBJ2-7; perhaps TRBD1 as D (5 bases). The V and J ends lost 6 bases and 2 bases respectively, with 11 bases between them. The V gene's germline CDR1 is SGHTA and CDR2 FQGTGA. CDR3 size: 13 residues. In DNA, the CDR3 is TGTGCCAGCAGTCCAGGGCCAGCCTACGAGCAGTACTTC. As protein: CASSPGPAYEQYF.

This chain links TRBV21-1 with TRBJ2-7; the table names TRBD2, a call not compared with the DNA. TRBV21-1 is tagged as a pseudogene. The CDR3 contains 18 residues. CDR3 loop: CASSKPPRGGAFSYEQYF. Here the CDR3 DNA reads TGTGCCAGCAGCAAGCCCCCCAGAGGAGGGGCCTTCTCCTACGAGCAGTACTTC.

The V call is TRBV5-1, the J call TRBJ2-3, with no clear D. Between the trimmed V and J ends, which lost 0 bases and 5 bases, there was a span of 10 bases. The CDR3 is 14 amino acids. Germline-derived CDR1 and CDR2 are SGHRS and YFSETQ. DNA for the CDR3: TGCGCCAGCAGCTTGGGTCAATTGGGAGATACGCAGTATTTT. Translation gives CASSLGQLGDTQYF. Full variable domain (remainder filled in from reference TRBV5-1 and TRBJ2-3): KAGVTQTPRYLIKTRGQQVTLSCSPISGHRSVSWYQQTPGQGLQFLFEYFSETQRNKGNFPGRFSGRQFSNSRSEMNVSTLELGDSALYLCASSLGQLGDTQYFGPGTRLTVL.

The J gene is TRBJ2-6, the V gene TRBV7-2; TRBD1 matches 8 bases. Germline V gives CDR1 SGHTA, CDR2 FQGNSA. The CDR3 runs to 17 residues. Losses at the gene ends were 5 bases for V and 4 bases for J; bases not matched to a gene: 10. CDR3 protein: CASSRLRQGSGANVLTF. CDR3 nucleotide sequence: TGTGCCAGCAGCAGATTACGACAGGGGTCCGGGGCCAACGTCCTGACTTTC.

The J gene is TRBJ1-3, the V gene TRBV4-1, with 10 bases aligning to TRBD1. CDR3 length equals 15 residues. Germline loops: CDR1 MGHRA, CDR2 YSYEKL. V was pared by 5 bases and J by 2 bases, with 3 bases of the junction left unmatched. CDR3: CASSVDRGTGNTIYF. Here the CDR3 DNA reads TGCGCCAGCAGCGTGGACAGGGGGACTGGAAACACCATATATTTT.

The chain links TRBV9 to TRBJ2-6; 10 bases fit TRBD1. CDR3 size: 19 residues. Per germline, CDR1 SGDLS and CDR2 YYNGEE. The V segment lost 1 base and the J segment 0 bases; nucleotides outside the gene matches: 7. The CDR3 sequence is CASSVRGDRGHSGANVLTF. The CDR3 bases are TGTGCCAGCAGCGTACGAGGGGACAGGGGACACTCTGGGGCCAACGTCCTGACTTTC.

The chain has TRBV6-5 and TRBJ1-6; TRBD1 might be the D (5 bases). CDR3 length: 14 residues. The germline CDR1 and CDR2 sequences are MNHEY and SVGAGI. V was clipped by 6 bases and J by 7 bases, with 13 bases between them. CDR3 in DNA: TGTGCCAGCAGCTCAGGGCTGGGGAATTCACCCCTCCACTTT. Its translation is CASSSGLGNSPLHF.

V usage is TRBV5-1 and J usage is TRBJ1-3; D is unclear. The germline CDR1 and CDR2 sequences are SGHRS and YFSETQ. CDR3 length equals 16 residues. The V gene lost 0 bases and the J gene lost 4 bases, with 14 bases spanning the gap. The CDR3 loop reads CASSLAGPQRGNTIYF. The DNA of the CDR3 is TGCGCCAGCAGCTTGGCCGGGCCCCAGAGAGGAAACACCATATATTTT.